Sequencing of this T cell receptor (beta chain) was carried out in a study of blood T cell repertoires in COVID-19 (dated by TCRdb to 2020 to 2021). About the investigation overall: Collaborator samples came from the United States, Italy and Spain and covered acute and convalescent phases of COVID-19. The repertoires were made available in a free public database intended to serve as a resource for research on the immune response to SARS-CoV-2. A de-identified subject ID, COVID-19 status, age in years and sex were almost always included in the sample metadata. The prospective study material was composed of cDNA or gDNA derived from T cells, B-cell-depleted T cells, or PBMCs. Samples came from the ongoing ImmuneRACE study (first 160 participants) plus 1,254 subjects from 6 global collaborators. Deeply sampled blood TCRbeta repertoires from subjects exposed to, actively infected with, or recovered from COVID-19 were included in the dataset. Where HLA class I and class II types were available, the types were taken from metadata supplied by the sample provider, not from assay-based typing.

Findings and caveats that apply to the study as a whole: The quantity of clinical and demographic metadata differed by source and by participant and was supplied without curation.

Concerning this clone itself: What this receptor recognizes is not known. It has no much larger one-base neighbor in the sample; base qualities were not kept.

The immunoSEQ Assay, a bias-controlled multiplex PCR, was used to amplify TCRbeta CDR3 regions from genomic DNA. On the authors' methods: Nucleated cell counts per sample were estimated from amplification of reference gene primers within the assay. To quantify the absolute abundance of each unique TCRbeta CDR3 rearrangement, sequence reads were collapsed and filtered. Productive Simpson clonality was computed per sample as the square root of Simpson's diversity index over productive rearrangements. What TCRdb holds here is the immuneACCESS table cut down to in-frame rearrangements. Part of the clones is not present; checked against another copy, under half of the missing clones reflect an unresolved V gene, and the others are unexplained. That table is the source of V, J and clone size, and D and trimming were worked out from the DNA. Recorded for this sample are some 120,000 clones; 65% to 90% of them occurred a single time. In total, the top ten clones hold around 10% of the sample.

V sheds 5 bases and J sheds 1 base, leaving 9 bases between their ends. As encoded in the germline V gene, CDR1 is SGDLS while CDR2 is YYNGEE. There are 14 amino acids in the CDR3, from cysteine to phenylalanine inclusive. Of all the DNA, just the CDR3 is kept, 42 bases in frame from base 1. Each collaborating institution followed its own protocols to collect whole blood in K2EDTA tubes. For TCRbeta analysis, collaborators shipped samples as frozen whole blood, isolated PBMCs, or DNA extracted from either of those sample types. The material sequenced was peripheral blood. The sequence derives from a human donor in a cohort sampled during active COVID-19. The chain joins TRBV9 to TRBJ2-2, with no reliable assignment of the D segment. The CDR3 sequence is CASSDTGNTGELFF. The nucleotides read TGTGCCAGCAGTGACACCGGGAACACCGGGGAGCTGTTTTTT. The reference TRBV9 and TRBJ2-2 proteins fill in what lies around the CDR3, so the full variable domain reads DSGVTQTPKHLITATGQRVTLRCSPRSGDLSVYWYQQSLDQGLQFLIQYYNGEERAKGNILERFSAQQFPDLHSELNLSSLELGDSALYFCASSDTGNTGELFFGEGSRLTVL.